These T cell receptor beta chains were read from a single sample in a study of siplizumab effects on memory and regulatory T cells. The assay was immunoSEQ multiplex PCR, and TCRdb's table has in-frame clones only and misses some. Counted here are 95,000 to 100,000 clones, around 90% occurring once; the ten biggest clones make up 9.5% to 15%. Sequenced material: non-Treg CD4+ T cells sorted from blood. The receptors originated from a human donor in good health. CDR3s leave out the opening cysteine and the closing phenylalanine or tryptophan. Fields, in order: V gene, CDR3 protein.

TRBV5-1	ASSLGGYSNQPQH
TRBV7-9	ASSSDRGQTQY
TRBV27	ASSSPGTGINEQY
TRBV5-4	ASSLDRINYGYT
TRBV19	ASSTRGAAYEQY
TRBV19	ASSIEGDRVVQY
TRBV7-8	ASSLARTGGEQY
TRBV6-5	ASSYSVTGTHYGYT
TRBV6-5	ASSRGISNQPQH
TRBV6-1	ASSEFYVELTDTQY
TRBV4-1	ASRARGTAESYT
TRBV2	ASSIRDTQY
TRBV18	ASSPGTGRFQETQY
TRBV30	AWSQLGRITGANVLT
TRBV7-9	ASSFGGEAF
TRBV29-1	SAGLAGRGTQY
TRBV27	ASSLKQRGNEQF
TRBV5-1	ASSLGQYEQY